This T cell receptor (beta chain) was recovered during a study of OX40 agonist ivuxolimab in advanced cancers. The CDR3 contains 14 residues. The V and J ends lost 3 bases and 4 bases respectively, with 12 bases between them. Germline lookup yields CDR1 MNHEY and CDR2 SMNVEV (reference sequence). Generated by immunoSEQ multiplex PCR, the TCRdb table keeps only in-frame clones and is missing some. The profile shows fewer than 60,000 clones, 60% to 80% of them singletons. The clonotype originates from an adult with an advanced solid tumor such as melanoma, head and neck, liver or kidney cancer. The sample here was CD4+ or CD8+ T cells sorted from blood, taken in a trial of the OX40 agonist ivuxolimab. J is TRBJ1-1 and V is TRBV27; perhaps TRBD1 as D (5 bases). CDR3 in DNA: TGTGCCAGCAGTTTTAACCCCGGGGGCACTGAAGCTTTCTTT. Amino acids: CASSFNPGGTEAFF.